This record covers a single T cell receptor beta chain. The sample is drawn from a study of control samples from healthy donors and cancer patients. TCRdb's table, derived via immunoSEQ multiplex PCR, lists solely in-frame clones and lacks some. The table has 150,000 or so clones, around 88% seen once. This receptor was obtained from a woman aged 25 to 39 in good health. The sequenced sample consisted of blood.

The DNA for the CDR3 is TGTGCCAGCAGCAGCCCCGGGACAGAGACCCAGTACTTC. Protein product: CASSSPGTETQYF. The chain recombines TRBV5-4 with TRBJ2-5; either TRBD1 or TRBD2 may supply D (5 bases each). Germline assignment: CDR1 SGHNT and CDR2 YYREEE (reference sequence). This CDR3 has 13 residues. V was shortened by 4 bases and J by 4 bases, with 11 bases between the two germline ends.